The rows below give T cell receptor beta chains drawn from one sample of a study of regulatory T cells in long-lasting Graves disease. TCRdb analysed the multiplex PCR reads with MiXCR anew, one entry per CDR3 protein. The sample lists around 480,000 distinct CDR3 sequences, roughly 15% occurring once. This sample also belongs to another study, concerning T cells in Graves' hyperthyroidism and ophthalmopathy.

Specimen: peripheral blood mononuclear cells (PBMCs), collected at new diagnosis, from a patient treated with antithyroid drugs. The receptors shown here come from a middle-aged man with Graves disease. Each CDR3 is given with its conserved first and last residue. Fields, in order: D gene, J gene, V gene, clone size, CDR3 DNA, CDR3 protein. The D gene is left open where the match is weak. Some rows have no size entry. The others give once, few or many, or a class for an expanded clone.

TRBD1,TRBJ1-3,TRBV20-1,few,TGCAGTGCTAGCGGGGGCAGGGGGCGCAAAGGAGGTGGAAACACCATATATTTT,CSASGGRGRKGGGNTIYF
.,TRBJ2-1,TRBV6-1,many,TGTGCCAGCAAGGACGGATACAATGAGCAGTTCTTC,CASKDGYNEQFF
TRBD1,TRBJ2-7,TRBV5-1,.,TGCGCCAGCAGCTTACTCCCGGGACAGGGGAACTCCTACGAGCAGTACTTC,CASSLLPGQGNSYEQYF
TRBD2,TRBJ2-1,TRBV2,.,TGTGCCAGCCCTCCCCCCGGGACTACTTACAATGAGCAGTTCTTC,CASPPPGTTYNEQFF
.,TRBJ2-5,TRBV7-8,many,TGTGCCAGCAGTGGGGGGGAGACCCAGTACTTC,CASSGGETQYF
.,TRBJ2-1,TRBV7-9,.,TGTGCCAGCAGCTTATCCGGGCCCAATGAGCAGTTCTTC,CASSLSGPNEQFF
.,TRBJ1-2,TRBV4-1,many,TGTGCCAGCAGCCAAGAGTTGGCGGGGGCGATTTACTATGGCTACACCTTC,CASSQELAGAIYYGYTF
.,TRBJ1-2,TRBV29-1,.,TGCAGCGCCAACCCCTTCTCCGGGACATCTAACTATGGCTACACCTTC,CSANPFSGTSNYGYTF
.,TRBJ2-1,TRBV10-3,.,TGTGCCATCAGTGAGTCGACTTGGGACCGCTACAATGAGCAGTTCTTC,CAISESTWDRYNEQFF
.,TRBJ1-2,TRBV19,.,TGTGCCAGTACCCAAGGGACGGACTATGGCTACACCTTC,CASTQGTDYGYTF
TRBD2,TRBJ2-3,TRBV20-1,.,TGCAGTGCGGCTAGCGGGAGGGCGGATACGCAGTATTTT,CSAASGRADTQYF
TRBD2,TRBJ2-1,TRBV2,many,TGTGCCAGCAGTGTGCGGGGGAACATCAATGAGCAGTTCTTC,CASSVRGNINEQFF